This TCR beta chain was identified in a study of human T cells and chemical hapten exposure. Unique molecular identifiers were linked by the library to individual cDNA molecules. TCRdb fed the RACE reads into MiXCR, producing one record per CDR3 protein. The data hold about 130,000 distinct CDR3 sequences, with approximately 10% observed a single time. Trimming took 4 bases from V and 8 from J; bases not matched to a gene: 9. Germline-derived CDR1 and CDR2 are SGHDT and YYEEEE. This CDR3 is 16 amino acids long. Time point noted: healthy volunteer bleed at 2 weeks. Unfractionated whole blood served as the source for total RNA extraction. This clonotype turned up a few times.

The chain couples TRBV5-6 to TRBJ1-6; 10 bases match TRBD1. This clonotype was sampled from a male donor in good health. Some clones in this sample may be carry-over from other donors' samples. The specimen sequenced was whole blood. The CDR3 DNA follows: TGTGCCAGCAGCCCCGGACAGGGGGTAAATGATTCACCCCTCCACTTT. Protein product: CASSPGQGVNDSPLHF.